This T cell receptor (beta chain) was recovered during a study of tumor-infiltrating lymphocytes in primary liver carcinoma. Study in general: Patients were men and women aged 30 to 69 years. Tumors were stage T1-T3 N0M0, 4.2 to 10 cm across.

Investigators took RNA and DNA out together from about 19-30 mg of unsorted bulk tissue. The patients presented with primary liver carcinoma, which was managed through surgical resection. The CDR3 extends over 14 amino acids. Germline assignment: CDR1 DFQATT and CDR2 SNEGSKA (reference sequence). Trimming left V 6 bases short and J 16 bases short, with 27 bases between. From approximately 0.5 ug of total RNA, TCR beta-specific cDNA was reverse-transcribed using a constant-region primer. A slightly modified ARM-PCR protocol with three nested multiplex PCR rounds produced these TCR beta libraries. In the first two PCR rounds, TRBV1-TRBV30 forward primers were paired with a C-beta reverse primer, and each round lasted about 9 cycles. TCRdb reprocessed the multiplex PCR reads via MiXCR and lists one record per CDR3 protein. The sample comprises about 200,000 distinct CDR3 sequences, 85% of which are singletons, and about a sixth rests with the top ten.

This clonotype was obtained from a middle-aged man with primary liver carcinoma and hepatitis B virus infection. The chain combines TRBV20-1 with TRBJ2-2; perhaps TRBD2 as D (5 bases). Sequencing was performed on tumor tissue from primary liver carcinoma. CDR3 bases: TGCAGTGCCCAGGTGATTCCGCGGACCGGGGAGAAGTTTTTT. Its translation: CSAQVIPRTGEKFF.